The clone carrying this T cell receptor (beta chain) occurred a few times. The data were obtained in a study of regulatory T cells in long-lasting Graves disease. Sample time point: newly diagnosed GD, antithyroid drugs for less than 3 months. The TCR library was made from RNA extracted from PBMCs. The germline V and J ends were trimmed by 3 bases and 4 bases, with 7 bases remaining between them. Germline loops: CDR1 DFQATT, CDR2 SNEGSKA (reference sequence). The CDR3 totals 11 residues. The TCR beta library used iRepertoire HTBI primers with Arm-PCR amplification of CDR3. TCRdb reprocessed the multiplex PCR reads via MiXCR and lists one record per CDR3 protein. The table shows a few hundred thousand distinct CDR3 sequences, with about 15% occurring only once. This sample was also put to use in a study of T cells in Graves' hyperthyroidism and ophthalmopathy.

The TCR was taken from a woman aged 45-60 years with Graves disease. This chain joins TRBV20-1 and TRBJ2-7; tentatively, D is TRBD1 (5 bases). The material was peripheral blood mononuclear cells (PBMCs), obtained at new diagnosis, from a patient treated with antithyroid drugs. CDR3 nucleotides: TGCAGTGCTAGTCGACAGTACGAGCAGTACTTC. Its translation: CSASRQYEQYF.